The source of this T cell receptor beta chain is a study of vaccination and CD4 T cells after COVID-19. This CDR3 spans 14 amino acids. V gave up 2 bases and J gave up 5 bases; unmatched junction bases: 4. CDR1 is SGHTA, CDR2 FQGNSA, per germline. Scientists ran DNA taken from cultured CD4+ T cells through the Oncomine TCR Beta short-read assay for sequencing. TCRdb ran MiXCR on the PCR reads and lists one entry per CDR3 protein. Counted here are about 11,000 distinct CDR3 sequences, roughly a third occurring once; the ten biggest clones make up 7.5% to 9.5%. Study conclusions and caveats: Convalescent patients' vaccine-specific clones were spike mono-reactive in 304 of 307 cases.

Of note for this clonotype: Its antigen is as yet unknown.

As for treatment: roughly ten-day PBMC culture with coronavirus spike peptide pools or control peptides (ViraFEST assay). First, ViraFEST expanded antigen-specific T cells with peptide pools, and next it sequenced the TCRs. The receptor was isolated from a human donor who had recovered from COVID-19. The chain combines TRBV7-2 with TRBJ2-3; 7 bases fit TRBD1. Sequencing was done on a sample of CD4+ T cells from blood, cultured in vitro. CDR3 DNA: TGTGCCAGCAGCTTAATCGGGGACAGAGATACGCAGTATTTT. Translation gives CASSLIGDRDTQYF.